The present T cell receptor beta chain was sequenced within a study of shared clonotypes between healthy human individuals. As for this clone: Its matching antigen is unknown.

General study points: Sequencing depth was expected to influence donor clonotype sharing.

Sequencing used immunoSEQ multiplex PCR; TCRdb keeps in-frame clones, though not all of them. The sample consists of around 2.5 million clones, 80% to 95% of them appearing once. Germline values: CDR1 MDHEN, CDR2 SYDVKM. The CDR3 runs 14 residues. With 5 bases clipped from V and 4 bases from J, the junction kept 6 bases outside the gene matches. Sequenced: naive CD4+ T cells from PBMCs. Subset denoted: CD45RA+ positively selected. The gene calls are TRBV28 and TRBJ2-7; TRBD1 aligns across 9 bases. The TCR sequence derives from a man between 18 and 35 years old in good health. Some clones in this sample may be carry-over from other donors' samples. The CDR3 region has the DNA TGTGCCAGCAGTCGACAGGGGGTTCCATACGAGCAGTACTTC. Amino acids: CASSRQGVPYEQYF.